This is a list of T cell receptor beta chains from one sample in a study of shared clonotypes between healthy human individuals. Profiled with immunoSEQ multiplex PCR; TCRdb holds only in-frame clones, not every one. The sample holds about 960,000 clones, around three quarters seen once. The sample was memory CD4+ T cells sorted from blood. Source of these receptors: a man in his late teens or twenties in good health. CDR3s include the opening cysteine and the closing phenylalanine or tryptophan. A D gene is named only where the DNA matches it firmly. Not every row has a clone size; where given, it reads once, few, many or a size class.

abundance	j_gene	v_gene	d_gene	CDR3nt	CDR3aa
-	TRBJ1-3	TRBV30	TRBD1	TGTGCCTGGAGCTCAGGGGGGGGCCCTGGAAACACCATATATTTT	CAWSSGGGPGNTIYF
-	TRBJ2-3	TRBV29-1	-	TGCAGCGTGGGAGAGGGGTCAGATACGCAGTATTTT	CSVGEGSDTQYF
-	TRBJ1-3	TRBV28	TRBD1	TGTGCCAGCAGTAGCCGGGGACAGGGGACCTCTGGAAACACCATATATTTT	CASSSRGQGTSGNTIYF
few	TRBJ2-5	TRBV5-1	TRBD2	TGCGCCAGCAGCTTGGGCGGGAGGCCAGGAGAGACCCAGTACTTC	CASSLGGRPGETQYF
-	TRBJ2-5	TRBV6-6	-	TGTGCCAGCAGTTACCGAACGTGGGAGACCCAGTACTTC	CASSYRTWETQYF
-	TRBJ2-3	TRBV5-8	-	TGTGCCAGCAGCTTGCGGGCCTCTAGCACAGATACGCAGTATTTT	CASSLRASSTDTQYF
once	TRBJ2-5	TRBV10-2	TRBD2	TGCGCCAGCAGACTAGCGGGGGACCAAGAGACCCAGTACTTC	CASRLAGDQETQYF
-	TRBJ2-1	TRBV10-1	-	TGCGCCAGCAGTGAGATTGCGGGGAGGACTGAGCAGTTCTTC	CASSEIAGRTEQFF
-	TRBJ2-7	TRBV18	TRBD2	TGTGCCAGCTCACCACAGACTAGCGTTTCCGAGCAGTACTTC	CASSPQTSVSEQYF
-	TRBJ1-4	TRBV10-3	-	TGTGCCATCAGTGGGGGATTCGGTGAAAAACTGTTTTTT	CAISGGFGEKLFF
-	TRBJ1-1	TRBV20-1	TRBD1	TGCAGGGCCGGGACAGAGTTCCGAGCTTTCTTT	CRAGTEFRAFF
-	TRBJ2-3	TRBV18	TRBD2	TGTGCCAGCTCATCAAGCGGGGACACAGATACGCAGTATTTT	CASSSSGDTDTQYF
-	TRBJ1-3	TRBV6-6	TRBD1	TGTGCCAGCACCGCGACAGGGGACGGAAACACCATATATTTT	CASTATGDGNTIYF
-	TRBJ2-6	TRBV5-6	-	TGTGCCAGCAGCTTTGTGGACTCTGGGGCCAACGTCCTGACTTTC	CASSFVDSGANVLTF
once	TRBJ2-4	TRBV7-2	TRBD2	TGTGCCAGCAGCTTACTCCCTCCAGCGGGAGTAAAGGACAAAAACATTCAGTACTTC	CASSLLPPAGVKDKNIQYF
-	TRBJ1-2	TRBV2	-	TGTGCCAGCAGCGCCCAAGGGGCAATGGGCTATGGCTACACCTTC	CASSAQGAMGYGYTF
few	TRBJ1-1	TRBV19	-	TGTGCCAGTAGTGGACAGCGGGGGAGTCTAGCTTTCTTT	CASSGQRGSLAFF
-	TRBJ2-2	TRBV2	TRBD1	TGTGCCAGCTATGACAGGGCCGGGGAGCTGTTTTTT	CASYDRAGELFF
-	TRBJ1-1	TRBV6-1	-	TGTGCCAGCAGAAGAGTCGGGGGATACACTGAAGCTTTCTTT	CASRRVGGYTEAFF
-	TRBJ2-5	TRBV7-2	-	TGTGCCAGCAGCCCTCCGTTCCAGACCCAGTACTTC	CASSPPFQTQYF
-	TRBJ1-3	TRBV25-1	-	TGTGCCAGCAGCCTGGGTGGCTCTGGAAACACCATATATTTT	CASSLGGSGNTIYF
-	TRBJ1-1	TRBV5-8	-	TGTGCCAGCAGCTTAACAGAAAGGATGAACACTGAAGCTTTCTTT	CASSLTERMNTEAFF
-	TRBJ2-7	TRBV27	-	TGTGCCAGCAGTTCCCTGGACAGCTCCTACGAGCAGTACTTC	CASSSLDSSYEQYF
-	TRBJ2-7	TRBV4-1	-	TGCGCCAGCAGCCATGACTCCTACGAGCAGTACTTC	CASSHDSYEQYF
-	TRBJ2-4	TRBV29-1	TRBD1	TGCAGCGTTGGGGAAGGACAGGGAAGCATTCAGTACTTC	CSVGEGQGSIQYF
-	TRBJ1-1	TRBV7-9	-	TGTGCCAGCAGCTTATTCTTGTGGGGGCGCGGGGACACTGAAGCTTTCTTT	CASSLFLWGRGDTEAFF
-	TRBJ2-3	TRBV7-6	-	TGTGCCAGCAGCTCCCCGGACAGCACAGATACGCAGTATTTT	CASSSPDSTDTQYF
-	TRBJ2-4	TRBV6-1	-	TGTGCCAGCAGTGATAATTGGGGAGGTGTGTTCAAAAACATTCAGTACTTC	CASSDNWGGVFKNIQYF
-	TRBJ1-6	TRBV6-5	-	TGTGCCAGCACCAAACAGCAGGGAGGCTCACCCCTCCACTTT	CASTKQQGGSPLHF
-	TRBJ1-1	TRBV2	-	TGTGCCAGCAGTCCCCAGGGAGGGACTGAAGCTTTCTTT	CASSPQGGTEAFF
-	TRBJ1-2	TRBV25-1	TRBD1	TGTGCCAGCGCTACAGGGGTCTATGGCTACACCTTC	CASATGVYGYTF
-	TRBJ2-1	TRBV30	-	TGTGCCTGGAGAGAGTCACCCGTCGGGCAGTTCTTC	CAWRESPVGQFF
-	TRBJ2-7	TRBV5-6	-	TGTGCCAGCAGCTACGACATGACCTACGAGCAGTACTTC	CASSYDMTYEQYF
-	TRBJ2-5	TRBV4-1	-	TGCGCCAGCAGCCTTACCCCGGTTTTTCAAGAGACCCAGTACTTC	CASSLTPVFQETQYF
-	TRBJ2-3	TRBV27	-	TGTGCCAGCAGTCCGATCCACTCTAGCACAGATACGCAGTATTTT	CASSPIHSSTDTQYF